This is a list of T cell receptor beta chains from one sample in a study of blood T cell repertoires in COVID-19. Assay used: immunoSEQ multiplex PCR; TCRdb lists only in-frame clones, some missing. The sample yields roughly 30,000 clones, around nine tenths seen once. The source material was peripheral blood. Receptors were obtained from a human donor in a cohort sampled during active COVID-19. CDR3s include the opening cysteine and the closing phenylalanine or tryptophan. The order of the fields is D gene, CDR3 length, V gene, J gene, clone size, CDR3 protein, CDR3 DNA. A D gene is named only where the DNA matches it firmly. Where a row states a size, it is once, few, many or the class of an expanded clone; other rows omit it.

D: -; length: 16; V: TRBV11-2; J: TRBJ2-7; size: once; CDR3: CASSLDSGRGRYEQYF; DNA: TGTGCCAGCAGCTTAGATTCTGGCAGGGGCCGCTACGAGCAGTACTTC
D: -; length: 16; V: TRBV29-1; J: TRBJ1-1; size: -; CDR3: CSVEHSRRARGTEAFF; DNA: TGCAGCGTTGAGCACTCGCGCCGGGCTAGGGGCACTGAAGCTTTCTTT
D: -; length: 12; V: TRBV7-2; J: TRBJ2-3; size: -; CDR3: CASSPGSDTQYF; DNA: TGTGCCAGCAGCCCAGGGTCAGATACGCAGTATTTT
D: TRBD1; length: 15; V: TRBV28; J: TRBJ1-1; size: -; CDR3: CASDPQGASNTEAFF; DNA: TGTGCCAGCGATCCGCAGGGGGCTTCGAACACTGAAGCTTTCTTT
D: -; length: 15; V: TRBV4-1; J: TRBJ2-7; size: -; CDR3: CASSQAEGRSYEQYF; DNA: TGCGCCAGCAGCCAAGCTGAGGGTCGGAGCTACGAGCAGTACTTC
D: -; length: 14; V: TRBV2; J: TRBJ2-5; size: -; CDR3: CASTKQGNQETQYF; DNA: TGTGCCAGCACAAAACAGGGAAACCAAGAGACCCAGTACTTC
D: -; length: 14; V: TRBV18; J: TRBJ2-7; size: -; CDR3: CASSPSYGQNEQYF; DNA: TGTGCCAGCTCACCATCATATGGACAGAACGAGCAGTACTTC
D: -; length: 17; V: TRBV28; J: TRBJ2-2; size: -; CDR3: CASSFPPAEAYTGELFF; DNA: TGTGCCAGCAGTTTCCCCCCGGCGGAGGCCTACACCGGGGAGCTGTTTTTT
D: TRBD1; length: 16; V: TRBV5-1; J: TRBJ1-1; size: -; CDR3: CASSPGTGAVNTEAFF; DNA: TGCGCCAGCAGCCCGGGGACAGGGGCTGTGAACACTGAAGCTTTCTTT
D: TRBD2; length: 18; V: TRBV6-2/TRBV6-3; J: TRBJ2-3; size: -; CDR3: CASSYGGVAGDVTDTQYF; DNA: TGTGCCAGCAGTTACGGAGGGGTAGCGGGAGATGTCACAGATACGCAGTATTTT
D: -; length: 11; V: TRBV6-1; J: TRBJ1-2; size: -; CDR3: CASREGAHRVF; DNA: TGTGCCAGCAGGGAAGGGGCCCACAGGGTTTTC
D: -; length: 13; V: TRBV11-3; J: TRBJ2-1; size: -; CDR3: CASRRESYNEQFF; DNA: TGTGCCAGCAGACGGGAGAGCTACAATGAGCAGTTCTTC
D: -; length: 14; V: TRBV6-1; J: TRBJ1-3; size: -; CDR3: CASSEGPPGNTIYF; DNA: TGTGCCAGCAGTGAGGGGCCTCCTGGAAACACCATATATTTT
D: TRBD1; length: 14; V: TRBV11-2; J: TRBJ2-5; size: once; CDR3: CASSLYRGQETQYF; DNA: TGTGCCAGCAGCTTATACAGGGGGCAAGAGACCCAGTACTTC
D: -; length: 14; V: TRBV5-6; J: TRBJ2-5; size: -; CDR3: CASSFGQFQETQYF; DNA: TGTGCCAGCAGCTTTGGGCAGTTCCAAGAGACCCAGTACTTC
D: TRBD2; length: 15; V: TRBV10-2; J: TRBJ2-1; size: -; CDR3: CASSEVSSGYNEQFF; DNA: TGCGCCAGCAGTGAGGTGTCTAGCGGGTACAATGAGCAGTTCTTC
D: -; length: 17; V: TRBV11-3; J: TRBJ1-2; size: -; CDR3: CASSLERGREENYGYTF; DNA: TGTGCCAGCAGCTTAGAACGAGGCAGGGAGGAAAACTATGGCTACACCTTC
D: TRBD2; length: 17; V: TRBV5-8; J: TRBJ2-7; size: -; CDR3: CASSLAGTSGSSYEQYF; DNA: TGTGCCAGCAGCTTAGCTGGGACTAGCGGGAGCTCCTACGAGCAGTACTTC
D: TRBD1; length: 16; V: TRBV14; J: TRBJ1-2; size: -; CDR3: CASSHTGQGGDYGYTF; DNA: TGTGCCAGCAGCCACACGGGACAGGGAGGCGACTATGGCTACACCTTC
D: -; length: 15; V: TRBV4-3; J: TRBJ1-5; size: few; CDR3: CASSQDLGGTSPQHF; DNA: TGCGCCAGCAGCCAAGATCTGGGGGGAACGTCGCCCCAGCATTTT
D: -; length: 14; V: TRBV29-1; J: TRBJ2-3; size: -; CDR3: CSVASRPSTDTQYF; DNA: TGCAGCGTTGCCTCTAGACCCTCCACAGATACGCAGTATTTT
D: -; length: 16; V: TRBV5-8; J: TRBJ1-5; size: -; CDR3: CASSPMEFLSNQPQHF; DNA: TGTGCCAGCAGCCCCATGGAGTTTCTTAGCAATCAGCCCCAGCATTTT
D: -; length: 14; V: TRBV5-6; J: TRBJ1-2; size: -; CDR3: CASSLAWGDYGYTF; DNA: TGTGCCAGCAGCTTGGCTTGGGGAGACTATGGCTACACCTTC
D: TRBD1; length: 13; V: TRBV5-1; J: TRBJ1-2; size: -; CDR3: CASSSGTGNGYTF; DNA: TGCGCCAGCAGCTCAGGGACAGGGAATGGCTACACCTTC
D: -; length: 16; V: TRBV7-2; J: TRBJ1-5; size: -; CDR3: CASSLVGTGVDQPQHF; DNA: TGTGCCAGCAGCTTAGTGGGGACGGGAGTTGATCAGCCCCAGCATTTT
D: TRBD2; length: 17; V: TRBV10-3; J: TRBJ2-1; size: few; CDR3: CAISSLAGGPTADEQFF; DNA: TGTGCCATCAGTTCACTAGCGGGAGGGCCGACAGCCGATGAGCAGTTCTTC
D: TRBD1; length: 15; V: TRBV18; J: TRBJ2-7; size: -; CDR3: CASSPMMDRGYEQYF; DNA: TGTGCCAGCTCACCGATGATGGACAGGGGATACGAGCAGTACTTC
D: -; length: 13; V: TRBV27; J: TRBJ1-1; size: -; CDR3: CASAAVGERKAFF; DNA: TGTGCCAGCGCCGCAGTGGGAGAGAGGAAGGCTTTCTTT
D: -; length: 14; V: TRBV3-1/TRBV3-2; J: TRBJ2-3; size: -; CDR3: CASSQDLSTDTQYF; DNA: TGTGCCAGCAGCCAAGATCTCAGCACAGATACGCAGTATTTT
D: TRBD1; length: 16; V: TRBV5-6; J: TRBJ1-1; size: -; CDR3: CASSATGATGSTEAFF; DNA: TGTGCCAGCAGCGCAACAGGGGCCACGGGGAGCACTGAAGCTTTCTTT
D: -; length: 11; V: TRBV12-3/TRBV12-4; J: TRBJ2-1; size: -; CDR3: CASSRGNEQFF; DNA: TGTGCCAGCAGTCGGGGTAATGAGCAGTTCTTC
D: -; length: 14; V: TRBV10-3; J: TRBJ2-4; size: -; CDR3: CAISGGTRGNIQYF; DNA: TGTGCCATCAGTGGTGGGACGCGGGGTAACATTCAGTACTTC
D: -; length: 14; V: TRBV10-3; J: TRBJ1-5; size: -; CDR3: CAISDLTGNQPQHF; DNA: TGTGCCATCAGCGATTTAACAGGGAATCAGCCCCAGCATTTT
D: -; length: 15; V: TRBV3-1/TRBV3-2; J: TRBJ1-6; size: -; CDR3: CASSQGGTLNSPLHF; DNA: TGTGCCAGCAGCCAAGGGGGGACTTTAAATTCACCCCTCCACTTT
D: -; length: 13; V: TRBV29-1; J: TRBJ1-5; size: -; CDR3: CSVGMGLNQPQHF; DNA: TGCAGCGTCGGCATGGGCCTCAATCAGCCCCAGCATTTT
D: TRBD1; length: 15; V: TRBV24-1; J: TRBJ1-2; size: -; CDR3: CATSDFTGGAYGYTF; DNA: TGTGCCACCAGTGATTTTACAGGGGGCGCTTATGGCTACACCTTC
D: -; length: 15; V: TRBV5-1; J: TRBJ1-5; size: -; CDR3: CASSLLGKGGQPQHF; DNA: TGCGCCAGCAGCTTGTTAGGGAAGGGAGGTCAGCCCCAGCATTTT
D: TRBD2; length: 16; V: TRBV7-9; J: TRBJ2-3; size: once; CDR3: CASSYRSGSAVDTQYF; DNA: TGTGCCAGCAGCTACCGTAGCGGGAGTGCGGTAGATACGCAGTATTTT
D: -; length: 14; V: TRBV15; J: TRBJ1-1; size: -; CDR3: CATSRVLAGTEAFF; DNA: TGTGCCACCAGCAGAGTACTCGCAGGCACTGAAGCTTTCTTT
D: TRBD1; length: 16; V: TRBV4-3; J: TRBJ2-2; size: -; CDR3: CASSQDQGANTGELFF; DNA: TGCGCCAGCAGCCAAGACCAGGGGGCTAACACCGGGGAGCTGTTTTTT
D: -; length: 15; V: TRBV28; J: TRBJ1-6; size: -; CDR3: CASSLLSGDNSPLHF; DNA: TGTGCCAGCAGTTTATTATCAGGGGATAATTCACCCCTCCACTTT
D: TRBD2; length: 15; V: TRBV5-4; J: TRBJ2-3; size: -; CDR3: CASSPTSGSSDTQYF; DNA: TGTGCCAGCAGCCCAACTAGCGGGAGCTCAGATACGCAGTATTTT
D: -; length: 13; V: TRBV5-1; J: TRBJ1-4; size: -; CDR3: CASTRSGSEKLFF; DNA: TGCGCCAGCACCCGGTCAGGTTCTGAAAAACTGTTTTTT
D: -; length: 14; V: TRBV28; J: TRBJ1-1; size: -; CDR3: CASQGPGENTEAFF; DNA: TGTGCCAGCCAAGGGCCGGGAGAGAACACTGAAGCTTTCTTT
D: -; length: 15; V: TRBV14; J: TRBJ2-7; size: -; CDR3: CASIRIQRRSYEQYF; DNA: TGTGCCAGCATCCGGATCCAGCGGAGATCCTACGAGCAGTACTTC
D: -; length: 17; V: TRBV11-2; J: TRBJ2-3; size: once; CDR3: CASSLREGGWTTDTQYF; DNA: TGTGCCAGCAGCTTAAGGGAGGGGGGGTGGACCACAGATACGCAGTATTTT
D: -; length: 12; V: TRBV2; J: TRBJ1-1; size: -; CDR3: CASSITPLQAFF; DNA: TGTGCCAGCAGTATCACACCCCTGCAAGCTTTCTTT
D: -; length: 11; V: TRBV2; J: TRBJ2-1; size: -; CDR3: CASRQDSEQFF; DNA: TGTGCCAGCAGACAGGATAGTGAGCAGTTCTTC
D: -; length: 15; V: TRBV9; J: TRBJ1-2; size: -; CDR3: CASSVAFAGDYGYTF; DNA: TGTGCCAGCAGCGTAGCTTTCGCAGGGGACTATGGCTACACCTTC
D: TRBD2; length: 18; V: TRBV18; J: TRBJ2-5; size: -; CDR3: CASSPEMIAGGRQETQYF; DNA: TGTGCCAGCTCACCAGAGATGATAGCGGGGGGACGGCAAGAGACCCAGTACTTC
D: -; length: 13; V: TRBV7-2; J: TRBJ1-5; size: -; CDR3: CASSFTFPQPQHF; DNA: TGTGCCAGCAGCTTCACATTTCCACAGCCCCAGCATTTT
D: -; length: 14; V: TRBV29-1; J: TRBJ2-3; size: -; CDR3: CSVVDSGRTDTQYF; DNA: TGCAGCGTTGTCGATAGTGGGAGGACAGATACGCAGTATTTT
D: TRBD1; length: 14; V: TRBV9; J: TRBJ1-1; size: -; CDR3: CASSVTGANTEAFF; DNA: TGTGCCAGCAGCGTGACAGGGGCGAACACTGAAGCTTTCTTT
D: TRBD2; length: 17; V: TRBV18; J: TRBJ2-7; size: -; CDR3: CASSPGTSGGYVSEQYF; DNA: TGTGCCAGCTCCCCAGGGACTAGCGGGGGGTATGTCTCCGAGCAGTACTTC
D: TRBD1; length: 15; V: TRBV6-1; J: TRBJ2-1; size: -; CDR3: CASSEGTGSYNEQFF; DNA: TGTGCCAGCAGTGAAGGGACAGGGTCCTACAATGAGCAGTTCTTC